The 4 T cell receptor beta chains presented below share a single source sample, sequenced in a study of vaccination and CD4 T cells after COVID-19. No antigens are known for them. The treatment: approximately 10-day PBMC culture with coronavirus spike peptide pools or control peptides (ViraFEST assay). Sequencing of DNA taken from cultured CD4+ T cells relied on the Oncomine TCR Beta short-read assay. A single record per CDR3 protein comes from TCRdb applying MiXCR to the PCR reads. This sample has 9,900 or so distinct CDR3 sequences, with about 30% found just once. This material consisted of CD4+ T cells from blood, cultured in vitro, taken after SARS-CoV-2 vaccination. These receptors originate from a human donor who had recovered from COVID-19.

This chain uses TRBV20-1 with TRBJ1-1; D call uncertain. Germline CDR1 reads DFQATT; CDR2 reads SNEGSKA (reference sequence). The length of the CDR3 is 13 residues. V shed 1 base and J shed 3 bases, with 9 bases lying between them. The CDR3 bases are TGCAGTGCTAGAGGAGGTCTTGACACTGAAGCTTTCTTT. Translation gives CSARGGLDTEAFF.

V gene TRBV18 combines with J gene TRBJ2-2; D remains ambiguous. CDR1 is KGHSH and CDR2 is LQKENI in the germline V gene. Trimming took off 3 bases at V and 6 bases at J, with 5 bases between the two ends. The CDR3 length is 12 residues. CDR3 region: CASSPVPGELFF. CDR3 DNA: TGTGCCAGCTCACCGGTCCCCGGGGAGCTGTTTTTT.

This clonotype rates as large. CDR3 protein: CASSLGSQLYGYTF. The CDR3 coding sequence is TGTGCCAGCAGCTTAGGTAGCCAGTTATATGGCTACACCTTC. The chain uses TRBV7-2 and TRBJ1-2; no firm D call. This CDR3 has 14 amino acids. V was shortened by 1 base and J by 5 bases, with 11 bases between the two germline ends. Germline V gene sequence: CDR1 SGHTA, CDR2 FQGNSA.

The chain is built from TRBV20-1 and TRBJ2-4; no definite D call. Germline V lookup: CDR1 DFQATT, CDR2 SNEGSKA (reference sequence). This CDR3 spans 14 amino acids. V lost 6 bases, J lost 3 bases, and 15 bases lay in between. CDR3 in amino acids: CSAPRTLGKNIQYF. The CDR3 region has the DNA TGCAGTGCCCCGCGTACCCTAGGCAAAAACATTCAGTACTTC.